This T cell receptor (beta chain) was profiled in a study of T-cell reconstitution after alpha-beta-depleted transplantation in children. The library targeted TCRbeta and was prepared with unique molecular identifiers. TCRdb re-analysed the PCR reads in MiXCR, keeping a single row per CDR3 protein. The sample carries roughly 350,000 distinct CDR3 sequences, over 9% recorded once. Germline V gives CDR1 SEHNR, CDR2 FQNEAQ (reference sequence). There are 12 residues in the CDR3. Trimming removed 1 base from V and 7 bases from J, with 7 bases in between. This clonotype showed up just a few times. This sequence was found in a human donor who donated a stem cell graft to a child with acute lymphoblastic leukemia. This specimen consisted of PBMCs from the stem cell graft donor, obtained from the stem cell graft. The J gene is TRBJ1-2, the V gene TRBV7-9; D gene ambiguous. CDR3 DNA: TGTGCCAGCAGCTTAGTGGTCGTTGGCTACACCTTC. This encodes CASSLVVVGYTF.